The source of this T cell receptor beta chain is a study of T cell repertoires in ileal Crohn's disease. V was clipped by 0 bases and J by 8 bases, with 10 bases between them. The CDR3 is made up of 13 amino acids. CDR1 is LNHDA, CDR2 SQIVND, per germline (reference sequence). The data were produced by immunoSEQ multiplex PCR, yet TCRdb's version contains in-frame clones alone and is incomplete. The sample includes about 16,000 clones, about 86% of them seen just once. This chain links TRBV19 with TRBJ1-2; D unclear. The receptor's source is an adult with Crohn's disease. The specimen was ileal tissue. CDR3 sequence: CASSIDLREGYTF. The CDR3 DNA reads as TGTGCCAGTAGTATAGACCTCCGAGAGGGCTACACCTTC.